This T cell receptor (beta chain) stems from a study of cytomegalovirus exposure and HLA in healthy donors (dated by TCRdb to the late 2010s). With regard to the full study: An earlier analysis of more than 550 of the donors reported about 300 Gb of sequence data and 95 million to 130 million unique TCR beta sequences obtained from approximately 180 million T cells. The T cell repertoires of 700 or so subjects were profiled by immunosequencing and related to cytomegalovirus serostatus. Of the roughly 420 genotyped donors, 81% were placed in the genetic ancestry cluster associated with self-reported Caucasian donors. About five DR-DQ haplotypes were treated as single units for association and clustering because of strong linkage in the cohort. Along with the approximately 600-subject first cohort, a separate validation cohort of more than 90 different subjects was used. Typing coverage varied by locus: about 620-630 donors for A, B, C, DRB1 and DQB1; approximately 520 for DQA1; over 600 for DPA1; approximately 470 for DPB1. Among over 350 genotyped donors of the cohort, an average of approximately 230,000 unique TCR beta nucleotide sequences were sequenced per donor, roughly 20% of them non-productive. Approximately 310 gigabases of sequencing data and around 87 million unique TCR sequences were included in an early release covering about 600 HLA-typed donors. Both class I and class II loci were covered by HLA typing, at four-digit resolution. Alongside the repertoire data, information on donor age, sex, ethnicity and CMV serostatus was compiled. The study aimed to test whether signatures of past pathogen exposure could be identified by cataloging public T cell receptors. An earlier analysis of approximately 640 of the donors applied high-throughput TCR beta sequencing to assess whether each TCR beta V gene segment acted as functional or pseudogenic. To predict cytomegalovirus infection status, the study combined high-throughput TCR immunosequencing, statistical association of individual TCRs with disease status, and machine learning. In a later analysis, previously published TCR beta repertoires from about 640 donors were re-analyzed and high-resolution HLA genotyping was added so that TCR occurrence patterns could be studied. The later analysis used no new phenotypic data to find candidate immune exposures, relying instead on TCR beta sequences and their occurrence across donors. A later genetic analysis used genome-wide SNP genotypes for about 60% of the roughly 670 donors, treating that subset as a discovery cohort. All discovery cohort repertoires had been generated on a single sequencing platform.

V is reduced by 3 bases and J by 0 bases, leaving a spacing of 9 bases between them. CDR1 SGHVS and CDR2 FQNEAQ are derived from the germline V gene. The CDR3 goes from the cysteine to the phenylalanine over 15 residues. Here the CDR3 DNA is all that survives: 45 bases in frame from base 1. Comment on this clone: It has no known antigen specificity. No base quality values were provided; no much bigger clone lies one nucleotide off.

In total, 666 healthy bone marrow donors made up the cohort. All cohort members were sampled while nominally healthy, although unrecorded immune exposures were likely present. The donor was CMV seronegative and was included in the group of 352 seronegative cohort members. A peripheral blood sample was collected from each donor, and TCR beta sequencing was performed on peripheral blood mononuclear cells. The Qiagen DNeasy Blood Extraction Kit was used to extract genomic DNA from the blood cell samples. Library generation was performed with the immunoSEQ multiplex PCR assay. A mixture of 60 forward primers for TCR Vbeta segments and 13 reverse primers for TCR Jbeta segments was used in the multiplex PCR. The CDR3 region of rearranged TCR beta genes was amplified from genomic DNA with a multiplex PCR assay. On the Illumina HiSeq System, the amplified TCR beta libraries were sequenced as 87-base-pair reads. The study's own analysis went as follows. A later analysis tallied some 79 million unique TCR beta chains across the 666 repertoires, and about 12 million of those chains were shared by two or more donors. Raw reads were error-corrected and collapsed into unique sequences by a nearest-neighbor algorithm in which closely related sequences were merged to remove PCR and sequencing errors. V, D and J gene segments were assigned by aligning CDR3 sequences to IMGT reference sequences. For a sequence to be retained, a match of at least six nucleotides was required to both a V gene segment and a J gene segment. A rearrangement was called productive if the CDR3 had no stop codons and remained in frame with V and J, and every other rearrangement was called non-productive. CDR3 was defined by IMGT convention, running from the second conserved V-encoded cysteine to the conserved J-encoded phenylalanine. Sequences without an unambiguous match to a single V gene segment were excluded from the earlier analysis of several hundred of the donors. An earlier analysis of several hundred of the donors classified V segments as functional when productive rearrangements were above 56.7% and as segregating when the standard deviation between donors was above 5%. A statistical classification framework was built for diagnosing cytomegalovirus status from the catalog of TCR beta chain sequences. In a later analysis, V and J genes were assigned by comparing TCR nucleotide sequences against IMGT/GENE-DB human TR gene sequences. A later analysis assigned CDR3 sequences and most-parsimonious VDJ recombination scenarios with the TCRdist pipeline. In a later analysis, each TCR beta chain was defined by its CDR3 amino acid sequence together with its V-gene family, and reads without a unique V-gene family were excluded. In a later analysis, approximately 590 highly shared, low-generation-probability nucleotide sequences were removed to address suspected cross-contamination and a sequencing artifact. In a later analysis, a clonal expansion index was calculated for each public chain from normalized within-repertoire ranks of inferred template counts. A later analysis computed generation probabilities with a VDJ recombination model fitted to out-of-frame rearrangements, and checked the results against IGoR. In a later analysis, hypergeometric tests were used to score TCR-TCR, TCR-HLA and TCR-CMV co-occurrence, with a repertoire-size bias correction applied to TCR pairs. To estimate false discovery rates, a later analysis permuted the HLA or CMV assignments 20 times. A later analysis grouped co-occurring TCRs with DBSCAN, adding TCRdist sequence similarity when clustering within HLA-allele-positive subsets. For co-occurrence clustering, repertoires with fewer than 30,000 or more than 120,000 public chains were excluded, along with roughly 5 repertoires with anomalous nucleotide sharing. In TCRdb, the immuneACCESS table is reduced to in-frame sequences with V and J assigned. These tables do not hold every clone; where another copy was compared, an unresolved V gene accounts for under half, and the others remain unexplained. The DNA was the basis for D and trimming; V, J and clone size are from that table. This sample has about 110,000 clones in its table, and 81% of those were observed once. The ten biggest clones cover 2.2% of the sample.

Overall study results and their limits: Some IMGT-functional V segments, including TRBV6-2 and TRBV6-3, could not be told apart with the 87-base-pair reads, so those segments were excluded. Broadly in line with IMGT annotations, most TCR beta V segments showed up in productive rearrangements about 87% or about 30% of the time in an earlier analysis of some 590 of the donors. In the study, some 160 TCR beta chains were listed as associated with cytomegalovirus. The authors suggested that the approach could potentially be generalized to other disease states and immunological phenotypes. In both the original and validation cohorts, the classifier was reported to diagnose cytomegalovirus status with high specificity and sensitivity. Compared with equally common non-associated chains, HLA-associated TCR beta chains in a later analysis were more clonally expanded and had lower generation probabilities. CMV serostatus was the only immune exposure information available for the cohort. Because counts were too low, some 17 rarely observed V segments, including chromosome 9 orphons, were excluded from the earlier analysis of some 590 of the donors. When HLA alleles, especially DR and DQ, strongly co-occurred, TCR associations were difficult to assign to individual alleles. An association between a missense DCLRE1C variant and V-gene and J-gene trimming of TCR beta chains was found in a later genetic analysis and replicated in an independent cohort. In vitro tests confirmed that a few of the cytomegalovirus-associated TCR beta chains recognize cytomegalovirus antigens. Correlated functional status among segregating V segments might reflect linkage disequilibrium, but an unknown experimental factor could not be ruled out. HLA typing was unavailable for some donors at each locus, so association tests used only the typed subset. A further reported finding was that TCR beta sequences accurately predicted the HLA-A and HLA-B alleles for most subjects in the first cohort. While some public TCRs were present in many individuals, most TCR sequences turned up only very rarely across donors. A later analysis reported that several top co-occurrence clusters appeared linked to parvovirus B19, influenza, CMV and Epstein-Barr virus. A cluster of highly shared sequence variants was judged likely to represent a technical artifact of the sequencing pipeline. In a later analysis, the rate of TCR association differed among HLA loci, with DRB1 alleles having the most associated TCRs and HLA-C alleles having the fewest. In this cohort, only TCR beta chains were sequenced, and detectable features were limited by the absence of alpha or paired-chain data. A later analysis found that most CMV-associated TCR beta chains appeared HLA-restricted, with HLA associations seemingly driven largely by CMV exposure. In a later analysis, over 15,000 TCR beta sequences were associated with specific HLA alleles at a false discovery rate of 0.05. Presence/absence analyses assumed roughly uniform sequencing depth across donors, an assumption that may not hold. A later genetic analysis reported fewer N-insertions in productive TCRs among donors in an Asian-associated ancestry cluster than the approximately 670-donor mean.

The sequencing sample was made of PBMCs. The sequence came from a woman aged 25 to 45 in good health and CMV-seronegative. This sequence uses TRBV7-8 and TRBJ2-1, with a weak D call of TRBD2 (6 bases match). The DNA is TGTGCCAGCAGCTTCGGGAGAACCTCCTACAATGAGCAGTTCTTC. Its protein is CASSFGRTSYNEQFF.